The rows below give T cell receptor beta chains drawn from one sample of a study of tumor and adjacent non-tumor tissue in lung cancer. TCRdb itself ran the multiplex PCR reads through MiXCR, one entry per CDR3 protein. Of approximately 86,000 distinct CDR3 sequences in the sample, approximately 77% were seen once. Sequencing input: lung tumor tissue. These receptors were obtained from a woman in her forties with non-small cell lung cancer. Both conserved end residues are trimmed from each CDR3. D genes are given only for firm matches.

>NA|TRBV29-1|TRBJ2-3
SVESRLSPDAQY
>NA|TRBV6-5|TRBJ1-1
AIGSYGGTEAF
>NA|TRBV20-1|TRBJ1-6
SARLGNGNNSPLH
>NA|TRBV14|TRBJ1-1
ADSQFRGTEAF
>TRBD2|TRBV11-2|TRBJ2-6
ASSLRLAGFTEISGTKVPT
>NA|TRBV28|TRBJ1-2
ASIGQTGEGYT
>NA|TRBV19|TRBJ1-2
ASSSTVYGYT
>TRBD1|TRBV6-6|TRBJ1-2
ASSSTGDRGYT
>TRBD1|TRBV7-9|TRBJ2-6
ASSPDRVGTNVLT
>NA|TRBV6-5|TRBJ2-5
ASNYSAQLQETQY
>NA|TRBV10-3|TRBJ2-1
AIRAGTSLGEQF
>NA|TRBV11-2|TRBJ2-5
TSSSGVFQETQY
>NA|TRBV6-5|TRBJ2-3
ASRSRRGRRDTQY
>NA|TRBV6-5|TRBJ1-2
ASSSTLQVRGYT
>NA|TRBV6-5|TRBJ2-2
ASAASVGGELF
>TRBD1|TRBV10-1|TRBJ2-5
ASSETRGRGETQY
>TRBD2|TRBV29-1|TRBJ2-1
IVTSGFSYNKQL
>TRBD1|TRBV11-3|TRBJ2-7
TSSPGQGSYDQY
>NA|TRBV6-2/TRBV6-3|TRBJ2-7
ASSSPGRLTHSYEEY
>NA|TRBV11-2|TRBJ2-3
VTSTRTASTDTQY
>NA|TRBV11-2|TRBJ2-5
ASSPPLTGGYQGTQY
>NA|TRBV28|TRBJ2-6
ASSLWSGTNVLT
>TRBD1|TRBV2|TRBJ2-1
ASSTGEDEQF
>TRBD1|TRBV7-9|TRBJ1-3
ASSPPGQGFSRNTIY
>NA|TRBV12-3/TRBV12-4|TRBJ2-6
ASSLSNSRGSNVLT
>TRBD1|TRBV6-6|TRBJ1-5
VSNSSRTGPSSNQAQH
>NA|TRBV5-1|TRBJ2-7
ASRTGTNGSYEQY
>TRBD1|TRBV12-3/TRBV12-4|TRBJ2-7
TSSRTGGQDYEQY
>NA|TRBV11-2|TRBJ2-7
ASSASPGDSYEQY
>NA|TRBV29-1|TRBJ2-6
SVDSGGSEANVLT
>NA|TRBV6-5|TRBJ1-5
ANSYTTRADQPQH
>NA|TRBV11-2|TRBJ2-3
ARSPLSVAGTQY
>NA|TRBV2|TRBJ2-3
ASRRASPRTDTQY
>TRBD2|TRBV11-2|TRBJ2-1
ASTLVLAGRLNEQF
>NA|TRBV11-2|TRBJ1-1
ASSPDEGGTEVI
>NA|TRBV20-1|TRBJ1-6
SATKQGRGSPLH
>NA|TRBV29-1|TRBJ2-1
SVVETLFYNEKF
>NA|TRBV6-2/TRBV6-3|TRBJ2-1
ASSLTNEQF
>TRBD2|TRBV6-1|TRBJ2-7
ASKITGLAGYEQY
>NA|TRBV6-2/TRBV6-3|TRBJ1-1
ASGDTREAS
>NA|TRBV29-1|TRBJ2-1
SVPKTGNEEF
>TRBD2|TRBV11-2|TRBJ2-3
DNSSLAGGTDTPY
>TRBD2|TRBV28|TRBJ2-7
ASKREASSYEQY
>TRBD1|TRBV7-9|TRBJ1-4
ASSLGGTGDDEKLF
>NA|TRBV10-2|TRBJ1-2
ASSDDSDGYT
>NA|TRBV7-8|TRBJ2-2
TSSLGRGNTGELF
>TRBD1|TRBV4-1|TRBJ1-6
ASSQAWDRVTSSLQ
>NA|TRBV5-1|TRBJ2-3
ASSLGTGGPGHTQY
>NA|TRBV29-1|TRBJ2-7
SVGPRDIYYEQY
>TRBD2|TRBV5-1|TRBJ2-1
ASSSVAGVVHEQF